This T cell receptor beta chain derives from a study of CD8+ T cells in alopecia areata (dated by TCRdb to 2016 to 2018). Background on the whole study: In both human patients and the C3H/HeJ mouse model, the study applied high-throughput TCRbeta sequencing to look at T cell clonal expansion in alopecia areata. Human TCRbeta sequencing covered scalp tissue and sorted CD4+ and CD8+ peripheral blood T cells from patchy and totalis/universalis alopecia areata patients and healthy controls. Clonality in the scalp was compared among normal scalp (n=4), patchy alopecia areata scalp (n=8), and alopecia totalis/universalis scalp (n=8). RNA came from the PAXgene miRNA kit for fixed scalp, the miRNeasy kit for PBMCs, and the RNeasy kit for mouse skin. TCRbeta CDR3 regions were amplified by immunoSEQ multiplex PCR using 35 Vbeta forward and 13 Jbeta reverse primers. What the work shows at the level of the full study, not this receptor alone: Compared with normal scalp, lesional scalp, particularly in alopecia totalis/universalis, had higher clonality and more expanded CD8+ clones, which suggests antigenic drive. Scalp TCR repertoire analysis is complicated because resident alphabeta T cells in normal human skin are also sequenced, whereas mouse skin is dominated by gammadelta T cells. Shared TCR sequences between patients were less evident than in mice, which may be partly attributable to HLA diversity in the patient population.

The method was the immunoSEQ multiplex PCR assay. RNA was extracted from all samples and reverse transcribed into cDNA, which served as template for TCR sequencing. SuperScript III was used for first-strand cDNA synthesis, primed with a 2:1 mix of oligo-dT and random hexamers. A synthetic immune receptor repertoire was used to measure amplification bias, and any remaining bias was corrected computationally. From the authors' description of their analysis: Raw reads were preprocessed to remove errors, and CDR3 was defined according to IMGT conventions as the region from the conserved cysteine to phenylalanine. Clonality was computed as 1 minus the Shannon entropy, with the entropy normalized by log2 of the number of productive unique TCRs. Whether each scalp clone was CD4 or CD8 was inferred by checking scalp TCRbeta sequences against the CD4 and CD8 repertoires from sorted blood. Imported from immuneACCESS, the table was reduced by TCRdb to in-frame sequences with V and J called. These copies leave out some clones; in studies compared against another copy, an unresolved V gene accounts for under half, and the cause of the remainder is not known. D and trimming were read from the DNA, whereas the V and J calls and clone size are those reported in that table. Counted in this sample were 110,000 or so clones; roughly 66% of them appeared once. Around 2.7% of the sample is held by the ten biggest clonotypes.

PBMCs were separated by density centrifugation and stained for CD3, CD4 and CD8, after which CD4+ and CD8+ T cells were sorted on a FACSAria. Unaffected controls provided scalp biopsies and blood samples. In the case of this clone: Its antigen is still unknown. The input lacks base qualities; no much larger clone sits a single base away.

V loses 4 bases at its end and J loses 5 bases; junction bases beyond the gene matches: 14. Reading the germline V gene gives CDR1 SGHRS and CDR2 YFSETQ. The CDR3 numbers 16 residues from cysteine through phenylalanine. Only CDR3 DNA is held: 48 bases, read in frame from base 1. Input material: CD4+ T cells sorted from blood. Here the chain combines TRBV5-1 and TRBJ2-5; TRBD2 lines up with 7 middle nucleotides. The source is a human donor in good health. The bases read TGCGCCAGCAGCCCCACGGGCGGGAGCCGGGTGGAGACCCAGTACTTC. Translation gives CASSPTGGSRVETQYF.